Presented here are 9 T cell receptor gamma chains from one specimen sequenced in a study of γδ T cells in repeated Plasmodium falciparum infection. Bulk repertoires came from Vgamma9/Vdelta2+ or Vdelta2-negative gammadelta T cells flow-sorted from PBMC. TCRdb re-called the multiplex PCR reads via CATT. The sample yields 27,000 or so gamma-chain clones, over 1.3% seen once. The sample comprised gamma-delta T cells from blood. These receptors were taken from a pool of human donors (malaria-infected and uninfected, not separated).

For this clone: Since a far larger clone is one base different, this is likely a read error. The same CDR3 arises from other DNA sequences in this sample as well. The chain has TRGV9 and TRGJ1 or TRGJ2. Matching the DNA to germline supplied the J gene, which TCRdb does not give. Germline CDR1 reads GITISATS; CDR2 reads ISYDGTV (reference sequence). The CDR3 contains 11 residues. The CDR3 is CALWEPIKKLF. As DNA, the CDR3 is TGTGCCCTGTGGGAGCCCATAAAGAAACTCTTT.

Regarding this clone: A read error likely explains why the TCRdb protein, taken from a much larger clone, differs from this DNA's translation at residue 5; the protein shown is translated from the DNA. The genes are TRGV2 and TRGJ1 or TRGJ2. Germline matching of the DNA provided the J gene here, since TCRdb leaves it blank. This CDR3 has 13 residues. Losses at the gene ends were 5 bases for V and 7 bases for J; bases not matched to a gene: 11. The V gene's germline CDR1 is EGSNGY and CDR2 YDSYNSKV. CDR3 coding DNA: TGTGCCACCTGGGTCCCCCCGGGATATAAGAAACTCTTT. Its translation: CATWVPPGYKKLF.

By sample fraction, this clone is medium-sized. The chain links TRGV9 to TRGJ1 or TRGJ2. CDR1 is GITISATS, CDR2 ISYDGTV, per germline (reference sequence). V was clipped by 2 bases and J by 9 bases; unmatched bases: 4. This CDR3 is 11 amino acids long. CDR3 region: CALWEGFKKLF. Here the CDR3 DNA reads TGTGCCTTGTGGGAGGGTTTTAAGAAACTCTTT.

This clone has more than one count but fewer than ten. For this DNA, TCRdb reports the protein of a much larger clone, which diverges at residue 8, most likely from a read error; the protein presented here is translated directly from the DNA. As DNA, the CDR3 is TGTGCCTTGTGGGAGCCGGGGGGTAAGAAACTCTTT. Translation: CALWEPGGKKLF. The V and J genes are TRGV9 and TRGJ1 or TRGJ2. No J gene is reported in TCRdb; it was inferred here by comparing the DNA with germline. CDR3 length: 12 amino acids. The junction had 8 bases not matched to a gene; V was cut back by 3 bases and J by 9 bases. Germline loops: CDR1 GITISATS, CDR2 ISYDGTV (reference sequence).

This clone was seen more than once but under ten times. TCRdb assigns this DNA the protein of a much larger clone, which departs from its translation at residue 10; this likely reflects a read error, and the protein shown comes from translating the DNA. V usage is TRGV4 and J usage is TRGJ1 or TRGJ2. The J gene, missing from TCRdb, was assigned here through DNA to germline matching. Looked up from germline, CDR1 is EGSTGY and CDR2 is YDSYTSSV. The CDR3 is 14 residues long. CDR3 in amino acids: CATWDLSNYHKKLF. DNA for the CDR3: TGTGCCACCTGGGACCTATCGAATTATCATAAGAAACTCTTT.

On this clone itself: TCRdb's listed protein matches a much larger clone and diverges from this DNA's translation at residue 4, likely through a read error; the protein shown comes from the DNA. This chain uses TRGV4 with TRGJP1. As TCRdb names no J gene, one was assigned here on the basis of a DNA match to germline. This CDR3 region has 13 residues. The germline CDR1 and CDR2 sequences are EGSTGY and YDSYTSSV. DNA for the CDR3: TGTGCCACCGGGGATACCACTGGTTGGTTCAAGATATTT. As protein: CATGDTTGWFKIF.

There are a few counts of this clone. The protein that TCRdb holds for this DNA derives from a much larger clone and differs from the translated DNA at residue 15, which likely indicates a read error; the protein shown here is translated from the DNA. V gene TRGV9 combines with J gene TRGJP. TCRdb lists no J gene, so it was determined here by aligning the DNA to germline. Germline V gene data show CDR1 as GITISATS and CDR2 as ISYDGTV (reference sequence). The CDR3 sequence is 18 residues long. CDR3 sequence reads: CALWEAQTPRLGKKVKVF. In DNA, the CDR3 is TGTGCCTTGTGGGAGGCCCAAACACCCCGGTTGGGCAAAAAAGTCAAGGTATTT.

This clone has just a few counts. This DNA's translation differs at residue 11 from TCRdb's protein, which comes from a much larger clone; a read error is likely, and the protein shown is translated from the DNA. The CDR3 DNA reads as TGTGCCTTGTGGGAGGGCCACCGGCAAGAGTCGGGCAAAAAAATCAAGGTATTT. Its protein is CALWEGHRQESGKKIKVF. The V call is TRGV9, the J call TRGJP. The J gene, absent from TCRdb, was called here by matching the DNA to germline. The CDR3 is 18 residues long. Germline CDR1 reads GITISATS; CDR2 reads ISYDGTV (reference sequence).

The sample holds many counts of this clone. The mismatch at residue 3 between this DNA's translation and the TCRdb protein of a much larger clone likely reflects a read error; the protein shown is translated from the DNA. This chain uses TRGV9 with TRGJP. Since TCRdb gives no J gene, matching the DNA to germline was used here to assign it. Germline CDR1 GITISATS, CDR2 ISYDGTV (reference sequence). There are 17 residues in the CDR3. This CDR3 is CASWEERLELGKKIKVF. CDR3 nucleotides: TGTGCCTCGTGGGAGGAACGTCTGGAGTTGGGCAAAAAAATCAAGGTATTT.